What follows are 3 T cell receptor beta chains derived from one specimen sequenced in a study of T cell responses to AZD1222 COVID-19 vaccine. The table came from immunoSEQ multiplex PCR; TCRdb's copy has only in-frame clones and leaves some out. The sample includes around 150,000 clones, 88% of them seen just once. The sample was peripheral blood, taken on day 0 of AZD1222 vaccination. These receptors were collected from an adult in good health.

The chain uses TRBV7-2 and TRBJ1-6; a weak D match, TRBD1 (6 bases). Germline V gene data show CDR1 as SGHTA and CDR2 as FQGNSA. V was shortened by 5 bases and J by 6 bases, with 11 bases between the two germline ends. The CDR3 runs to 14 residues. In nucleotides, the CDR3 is TGTGCCAGCAGCGCGGGACAACTTAATTCACCCCTCCACTTT. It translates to CASSAGQLNSPLHF.

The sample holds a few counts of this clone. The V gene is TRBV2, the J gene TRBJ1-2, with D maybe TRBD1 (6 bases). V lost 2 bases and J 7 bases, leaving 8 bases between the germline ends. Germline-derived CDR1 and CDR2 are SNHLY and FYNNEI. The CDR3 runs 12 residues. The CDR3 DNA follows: TGTGCCAGCAGTGAATCGGACAGTGGCTACACCTTC. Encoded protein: CASSESDSGYTF.

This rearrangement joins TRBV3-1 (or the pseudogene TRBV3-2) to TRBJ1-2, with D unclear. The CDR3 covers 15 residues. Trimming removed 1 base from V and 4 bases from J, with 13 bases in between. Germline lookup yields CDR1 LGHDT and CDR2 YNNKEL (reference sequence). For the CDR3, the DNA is TGTGCCAGCAGCCAAGGATCTGGGCAGACCTATGGCTACACCTTC. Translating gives CASSQGSGQTYGYTF.